The 28 T cell receptor beta chains in this list originate from one sample, sequenced in a study of cytomegalovirus exposure and HLA in healthy donors. PCR involved 60 Vbeta and 13 Jbeta primers. Data came from immunoSEQ multiplex PCR; TCRdb stores just in-frame clones and leaves some out. The sample has about 150,000 clones; approximately 80% are singletons. The source material was PBMCs. Source of these receptors: a woman aged 40 to 50 in good health and CMV-seropositive.

CDR3 nucleotide sequence: TGTGCCAGCAGCCGTGACAGGCGCACTGAAGCTTTCTTT. Residues: CASSRDRRTEAFF. The V and J genes are TRBV7-2 and TRBJ1-1; D perhaps matches TRBD1 (6 bases). CDR1 is SGHTA and CDR2 is FQGNSA in the germline V gene. V lost 5 bases, J lost 4 bases, and 11 bases lay in between. The CDR3 spans 13 residues.

Here the CDR3 DNA reads TGTGCCAGCAGTCGAATGGCCCCAGGGATTTCTGGGGCCAACGTCCTGACTTTC. Protein: CASSRMAPGISGANVLTF. The rearrangement joins TRBV28 to TRBJ2-6; maybe TRBD1 (5 bases). Trimming removed 5 bases from V and 1 base from J, with 18 bases in between. The CDR3 spans 18 residues. The germline V gene encodes CDR1 MDHEN and CDR2 SYDVKM.

The rearrangement links TRBV5-1 to TRBJ1-6, with 9 bases aligning to TRBD1. Germline V gene lookup returns CDR1 SGHRS and CDR2 YFSETQ. Unmatched junction bases numbered 11, after V lost 3 bases and J lost 10 bases. This CDR3 spans 16 amino acids. The DNA of the CDR3 is TGCGCCAGCAGCTCAACCCGGGGACAGGGAGGCTCACCCCTCCACTTT. Amino acid sequence: CASSSTRGQGGSPLHF.

The chain is built from TRBV10-1 and TRBJ2-2; 12 bases line up with TRBD1. The CDR3 covers 18 residues. J lost 4 bases, V lost 7 bases, and 13 bases had no gene match. The germline V gene has CDR1 WNHNN and CDR2 SYGVQD (reference sequence). The CDR3 is CASTRSGTGGVGTGELFF. CDR3 in DNA: TGCGCCAGCACCCGCTCAGGGACAGGGGGCGTTGGCACCGGGGAGCTGTTTTTT.

The chain combines TRBV6-5 with TRBJ2-7; D is perhaps TRBD1 (6 bases). This CDR3 has 15 amino acids. Trimming stripped 0 bases from V and 7 bases from J, with 16 bases between. Germline V gene sequence: CDR1 MNHEY, CDR2 SVGAGI. The CDR3 loop reads CASSYSNREGWEQYF. CDR3 coding DNA: TGTGCCAGCAGTTACTCGAACAGGGAAGGGTGGGAGCAGTACTTC.

This clone was seen a handful of times. The chain links TRBV6-5 to TRBJ2-1; TRBD1 aligns across 10 bases. This CDR3 comprises 16 residues. After removal of 2 bases from V and 3 bases from J, the junction contained 4 bases not matched to a gene. Germline V gives CDR1 MNHEY, CDR2 SVGAGI. CDR3 bases: TGTGCCAGCAGTTACCGGGACAGGGGCTTCTACAATGAGCAGTTCTTC. Amino acid sequence: CASSYRDRGFYNEQFF.

This chain joins TRBV2 and TRBJ2-7; D gene unclear. Trimming left V 4 bases short and J 2 bases short, with 9 bases between. CDR3 length equals 13 residues. The V gene's germline CDR1 is SNHLY and CDR2 FYNNEI. The CDR3 sequence: CASSGELPYEQYF. CDR3 nucleotides: TGTGCCAGCAGTGGTGAACTACCCTACGAGCAGTACTTC.

Here the CDR3 reads CASSMDRANEQFF. The CDR3 bases are TGTGCCAGTAGTATGGACAGGGCAAATGAGCAGTTCTTC. The chain carries TRBV19 and TRBJ2-1; 8 nucleotides agree with TRBD1. Germline lookup yields CDR1 LNHDA and CDR2 SQIVND (reference sequence). The ends lost 3 bases at V and 7 bases at J; junction bases unmatched: 2. This CDR3 has 13 amino acids.

The gene calls are TRBV19 and TRBJ2-1; 8 bases map to TRBD1. Germline assignment: CDR1 LNHDA and CDR2 SQIVND (reference sequence). The V gene end was trimmed by 6 bases and the J gene end by 9 bases; junction bases not matched to a gene: 10. The CDR3 contains 14 residues. The DNA of the CDR3 is TGTGCCAGTAGCGCCGGGACAGGTTCCCTTGAGCAGTTCTTC. Encoded protein: CASSAGTGSLEQFF.

This clone has only one observation. The rearrangement links TRBV2 to TRBJ2-1; a possible D gene is TRBD2 (5 bases). Deletions cut 8 bases from V and 6 bases from J, with 23 bases between. The CDR3 spans 16 residues. Germline V gene sequence: CDR1 SNHLY, CDR2 FYNNEI. CDR3 residues: CASFPTQLPEGNEQFF. The CDR3 DNA sequence: TGTGCCAGCTTCCCTACCCAGCTTCCCGAGGGCAATGAGCAGTTCTTC.

The V and J genes are TRBV28 and TRBJ1-4, with D possibly matching TRBD1 (6 bases). Trimming took off 2 bases at V and 6 bases at J, with 10 bases between the two ends. This CDR3 comprises 14 residues. From germline, CDR1 is MDHEN and CDR2 SYDVKM. The CDR3 coding sequence is TGTGCCAGCAGTTTACGGGCAGGGGATGAAAAACTGTTTTTT. The encoded protein is CASSLRAGDEKLFF.

The chain combines TRBV15 with TRBJ1-2; possibly TRBD1 for D (6 bases). Germline assignment: CDR1 LNHNV and CDR2 YYDKDF (reference sequence). The CDR3 totals 14 residues. V lost 1 base and J lost 7, with 13 bases in between. This CDR3 reads CATSRATGPGGYTF. CDR3 nucleotide sequence: TGTGCCACCAGCAGAGCTACAGGGCCAGGTGGCTACACCTTC.

This clone was recorded once. V is TRBV21-1 and J is TRBJ2-7; TRBD2 is the table's D call, not checked against the DNA. TRBV21-1 is a documented pseudogene. There are 17 residues in the CDR3. CDR3 nucleotides: TGTGCCAGCAGCTCGAACGGGAGGTCACCGGGGTCCTACGAGCAGTACTTC. Translating it yields CASSSNGRSPGSYEQYF.

V is TRBV10-1 and J is TRBJ1-1; weak D call: TRBD1 (5 bases). V lost 3 bases and J lost 11, with 10 bases in between. Germline V gene lookup returns CDR1 WNHNN and CDR2 SYGVQD (reference sequence). The CDR3 sequence is 11 residues long. The CDR3 nucleotides are TGCGCCAGCAGTGACCGGGGGTCGGCTTTCTTT. Encoded protein: CASSDRGSAFF.

The V call is TRBV7-2, the J call TRBJ2-3; D is unresolved. Germline V CDR1 and CDR2: SGHTA, FQGNSA. The V and J ends lost 5 bases and 9 bases respectively, with 15 bases between them. This CDR3 is built from 13 residues. The CDR3 is CASSPLPRRTQYF. For the CDR3, the DNA is TGTGCCAGCAGCCCTCTCCCGAGGCGGACGCAGTATTTT.

V and J are TRBV5-1 and TRBJ2-5; 9 nucleotides align to TRBD2. Germline trimming cut 0 bases from V and 2 bases from J; bases unmatched to any gene: 5. Looked up from germline, CDR1 is SGHRS and CDR2 is YFSETQ. The length of the CDR3 is 16 residues. CDR3 loop: CASSLGGLAPQETQYF. The CDR3 DNA sequence: TGCGCCAGCAGCTTGGGGGGACTAGCACCTCAAGAGACCCAGTACTTC.

The chain joins TRBV19 to TRBJ2-2; TRBD2 aligns across 8 bases. V trimming: 8 bases; J trimming: 7 bases; junction bases outside the gene matches: 3. Germline CDR1 LNHDA, CDR2 SQIVND (reference sequence). The CDR3 is made up of 12 amino acids. Here the CDR3 DNA reads TGTGCCAGTTGGACTAGCCACGGGGAGCTGTTTTTT. Translation gives CASWTSHGELFF.

This sequence joins TRBV6-5 and TRBJ1-6; no reliable D call. Germline V CDR1 and CDR2: MNHEY, SVGAGI. Trimming shortened V by 0 bases and J by 10 bases, and 10 bases separated the two germline ends. The CDR3 covers 14 residues. The CDR3 DNA reads as TGTGCCAGCAGTTACTCAGACCGGCGGTCACCCCTCCACTTT. It specifies CASSYSDRRSPLHF.

The V call is TRBV6-1, the J call TRBJ2-2; D not certain. The CDR3 runs 14 residues. Germline CDR1 MNHNS, CDR2 SASEGT. V was shortened by 2 bases and J by 6 bases, with 10 bases between the two germline ends. The CDR3 loop reads CASSETLRAGELFF. CDR3 coding DNA: TGTGCCAGCAGTGAAACCCTACGGGCCGGGGAGCTGTTTTTT.

The CDR3 here is CASSLLAGVGNEQFF. The CDR3, as DNA: TGCGCCAGCAGCCTCCTCGCGGGAGTGGGTAATGAGCAGTTCTTC. The gene calls are TRBV5-1 and TRBJ2-1; 7 positions agree with TRBD2. CDR3 size: 15 residues. V lost 4 bases, J lost 7 bases, and 11 bases stayed unmatched. The germline V gene encodes CDR1 SGHRS and CDR2 YFSETQ.

J is TRBJ2-1 and V is TRBV18, with D possibly TRBD2 on 6 matching bases. The germline V gene encodes CDR1 KGHSH and CDR2 LQKENI. The CDR3 runs 16 residues. V was cut by 6 bases and J by 2 bases, with 17 bases left in between. The CDR3 DNA follows: TGTGCCAGCTCTTCACTCATCGGGGAGGCCTACAATGAGCAGTTCTTC. The encoded protein is CASSSLIGEAYNEQFF.

The chain uses TRBV5-4 and TRBJ2-3, with TRBD1 matching over 8 bases. Germline V gene sequence: CDR1 SGHNT, CDR2 YYREEE (reference sequence). The V gene end was trimmed by 4 bases and the J gene end by 4 bases; junction bases not matched to a gene: 8. This CDR3 comprises 15 residues. CDR3 region: CASSPGQGRADTQYF. The CDR3 DNA sequence: TGTGCCAGCAGCCCAGGACAGGGTCGGGCAGATACGCAGTATTTT.

V is TRBV13 and J is TRBJ2-6, with D possibly matching TRBD1 (5 bases). The germline CDR1 and CDR2 sequences are PRHDT and FYEKMQ (reference sequence). V lost 1 base and J lost 4, with 8 bases in between. The CDR3 totals 15 residues. DNA for the CDR3: TGTGCCAGCAGCTTAGAGGGGTGGGGGGCCAACGTCCTGACTTTC. This sequence encodes CASSLEGWGANVLTF.

CDR3 sequence reads: CASSLTSIVDTQYF. CDR3 sequence (DNA): TGTGCCAGCAGTTTGACTAGCATTGTCGATACGCAGTATTTT. This chain joins TRBV27 and TRBJ2-3; TRBD2 agrees at 7 bases. The CDR3 runs to 14 residues. CDR1 and CDR2 (germline): MNHEY, SMNVEV (reference sequence). V gave up 3 bases and J gave up 6 bases; unmatched junction bases: 6.

The chain joins TRBV11-2 to TRBJ2-7; possibly TRBD1 for D (6 bases). Germline V lookup: CDR1 SGHAT, CDR2 FQNNGV. The CDR3 extends over 16 amino acids. Between the trimmed V and J ends, which lost 3 bases and 0 bases, there was a span of 15 bases. This CDR3 is CASSFRQGMTSYEQYF. CDR3 nucleotide sequence: TGTGCCAGCAGCTTTCGGCAGGGGATGACCTCCTACGAGCAGTACTTC.

This chain uses TRBV19 with TRBJ2-7; D might be TRBD1 (6 bases). V lost 5 bases and J 6 bases, leaving 17 bases between the germline ends. CDR1 is LNHDA, CDR2 SQIVND, per germline (reference sequence). This CDR3 has 14 amino acids. Written as DNA, the CDR3 is TGTGCCAGTAGTGCACTACAGGGCATCGGCGAGCAGTACTTC. Translating it yields CASSALQGIGEQYF.

The chain recombines TRBV7-9 with TRBJ2-5; the match to TRBD1 covers 7 bases. The closer fit of TRBJ2-7 to the DNA end suggests the J call may be wrong. CDR3 length: 15 residues. Germline-derived CDR1 and CDR2 are SEHNR and FQNEAQ (reference sequence). The CDR3 reads CASSILRTGSYEQYF. CDR3 DNA: TGTGCCAGCAGCATCCTGAGGACAGGCTCCTACGAGCAGTACTTC.

J is TRBJ2-7 and V is TRBV2; a weak D match, TRBD2 (6 bases). This CDR3 contains 17 residues. The V gene lost 7 bases and the J gene lost 2 bases, with 24 bases spanning the gap. Germline assignment: CDR1 SNHLY and CDR2 FYNNEI. The CDR3 nucleotides read TGTGCCAGCAAGGTTCGCCGGTTAGGGCGGGGACCCTACGAGCAGTACTTC. This encodes CASKVRRLGRGPYEQYF.